The 25 T cell receptor beta chains given below trace back to one sample, sequenced in a study of T cell repertoires in cytomegalovirus infection (dated by TCRdb to about 2019). The sample's treatment or condition label, decoded: in vitro stimulation with specific CMV peptide epitopes to enrich CMV-specific T cells. Their cognate antigens are unknown. Reads for this sample came from an Illumina HiSeq 1500. TCRdb applied fastp at Q25 and MiXCR to the public reads, then kept only in-frame beta chains. A single entry per CDR3 protein holds the most common genes and DNA from its merged rows. The sample records approximately 110,000 distinct CDR3 sequences, roughly 32% of which are singletons. The ten largest clones take up 58% of the sample. Sample: CD8+ T cells from cultured PBMCs, taken from culture after CMV antigen stimulation. Receptors were obtained from a human donor in good health (CMV status not recorded). Some clones in this sample may be carry-over from other donors' samples.

In its sample, this clonotype was seen many times. The gene calls are TRBV7-2 and TRBJ2-1, with 9 nucleotides matching TRBD1. Germline V gene data show CDR1 as SGHTA and CDR2 as FQGNSA. This CDR3 has 15 amino acids. V dropped 3 bases and J dropped 9; count of bases not matched to a gene: 9. In nucleotides, the CDR3 is TGTGCCAGCAGCTTTGGGACAGGGATTTCGGGTGAGCAGTTCTTC. Protein sequence: CASSFGTGISGEQFF.

The V call is TRBV24-1, the J call TRBJ2-2, with TRBD1 matching over 7 bases. V gave up 4 bases and J gave up 6 bases; unmatched junction bases: 4. The CDR3 runs 14 residues. The V gene's germline CDR1 is KGHDR and CDR2 SFDVKD. Here the CDR3 DNA reads TGTGCCACCAGTGAGGCCGGGACAGCCGGGGAGCTGTTTTTT. This translates into CATSEAGTAGELFF.

The gene calls are TRBV4-3 and TRBJ2-7; D possibly uses TRBD1 or TRBD2 (6 bases each). Germline CDR1 reads LGHNA; CDR2 reads YSLEER. V was shortened by 4 bases and J by 4 bases, with 11 bases between the two germline ends. This CDR3 spans 13 amino acids. In DNA form, the CDR3 reads TGCGCCAGCAGCCCAAAAGGGGGGTACGAGCAGTACTTC. Its protein is CASSPKGGYEQYF.

Only a few counts were recorded for this clonotype. The CDR3 sequence: CASSHWDSREKLFF. The CDR3, as DNA: TGTGCCAGCAGCCATTGGGACAGTCGGGAAAAACTGTTTTTT. V is TRBV7-2 and J is TRBJ1-4; 7 bases align to TRBD1. Trimming at V came to 5 bases and at J to 8 bases, leaving 8 bases not matched to a gene. The CDR3 is 14 amino acids. The germline V gene encodes CDR1 SGHTA and CDR2 FQGNSA. Complete variable domain (other parts from reference TRBV7-2 and TRBJ1-4): GAGVSQSPSNKVTEKGKDVELRCDPISGHTALYWYRQSLGQGLEFLIYFQGNSAPDKSGLPSDRFSAERTGGSVSTLTIQRTQQEDSAVYLCASSHWDSREKLFFGSGTQLSVL.

The V and J genes are TRBV4-1 and TRBJ2-3, with 11 bases lining up with TRBD2. Trimming at V came to 3 bases and at J to 0 bases, leaving 2 bases not matched to a gene. Germline lookup yields CDR1 MGHRA and CDR2 YSYEKL. CDR3 length: 16 residues. The DNA of the CDR3 is TGCGCCAGCAGCCACGGGACTAGCGGTAGCACAGATACGCAGTATTTT. It specifies CASSHGTSGSTDTQYF.

This clonotype was observed a handful of times. The chain employs TRBV6-1 and TRBJ2-7, with TRBD1 matching 7 bases. CDR3 size: 14 residues. Germline CDR1 and CDR2: MNHNS and SASEGT. V trimming: 6 bases; J trimming: 0 bases; junction bases outside the gene matches: 5. DNA for the CDR3: TGTGCCAGCAGACCTCGGGACAGCTCCTACGAGCAGTACTTC. Protein sequence: CASRPRDSSYEQYF.

The CDR3 DNA reads as TGTGCCAGCAGTTTTATGAGCTCCTACAATGAGCAGTTCTTC. Its protein is CASSFMSSYNEQFF. This chain links TRBV27 with TRBJ2-1; unclear D gene. Germline V gives CDR1 MNHEY, CDR2 SMNVEV (reference sequence). This CDR3 comprises 14 residues. V dropped 3 bases and J dropped 0 bases, with 6 bases sitting between them.

The chain is built from TRBV6-1 and TRBJ1-3, with unresolved D. V was clipped by 8 bases and J by 0 bases, with 14 bases between them. The CDR3 spans 15 residues. CDR1 MNHNS and CDR2 SASEGT come from the germline V gene. The CDR3 DNA sequence: TGTGCCAGCTCGGCCTCCAAAGGCTCTGGAAACACCATATATTTT. Amino acid sequence: CASSASKGSGNTIYF.

This chain uses TRBV20-1 with TRBJ1-5; D uncertain. Trimming cost V 3 bases and J 3 bases, with 9 bases left between them. Germline CDR1 reads DFQATT; CDR2 reads SNEGSKA (reference sequence). The CDR3 totals 13 residues. The CDR3 DNA follows: TGCAGTGCTAGTTACGGAAACAATCAGCCCCAGCATTTT. It codes for CSASYGNNQPQHF.

The chain links TRBV4-1 to TRBJ1-6; D possibly corresponds to TRBD1 (5 bases). CDR3 size: 15 residues. Germline V CDR1 and CDR2: MGHRA, YSYEKL. V dropped 0 bases and J dropped 6 bases, with 9 bases sitting between them. The CDR3 sequence: CASSQEQASNSPLHF. The CDR3, as DNA: TGCGCCAGCAGCCAAGAACAGGCCTCTAATTCACCCCTCCACTTT.

The chain uses TRBV20-1 and TRBJ2-7; D is unresolved. The germline gives CDR1 DFQATT, CDR2 SNEGSKA (reference sequence). The CDR3 runs 9 residues. CDR3 in DNA: TGCAGGAGTTTCTACGAGCAGTACTTC. Its protein product is CRSFYEQYF.

This chain links TRBV7-2 with TRBJ2-5, with D perhaps TRBD1 (5 bases). The germline gives CDR1 SGHTA, CDR2 FQGNSA. V lost 4 bases to trimming and J lost 0 bases, with 12 bases between them. The CDR3 loop spans 15 amino acids. CDR3 nucleotides: TGTGCCAGCAGCTCTTCCACAGGTGACCAAGAGACCCAGTACTTC. As protein: CASSSSTGDQETQYF.

The rearrangement joins TRBV7-6 to TRBJ2-7; a weak D match, TRBD2 (7 bases). Trimming removed 1 base at V and 6 bases at J, with 13 bases between. This CDR3 comprises 14 residues. The V gene's germline CDR1 is SGHVS and CDR2 FNYEAQ. This CDR3 reads CASSLGGGGGEQYF. The CDR3 DNA follows: TGTGCCAGCAGCTTAGGAGGGGGGGGTGGCGAGCAGTACTTC.

In its sample, this clonotype was seen a few times. This chain connects TRBV19 to TRBJ2-2; D not resolved. Trimming stripped 2 bases from V and 6 bases from J, with 4 bases between. Germline V gene lookup returns CDR1 LNHDA and CDR2 SQIVND (reference sequence). This CDR3 region has 12 residues. CDR3 protein: CASSITPGELFF. The DNA for the CDR3 is TGTGCCAGTAGTATAACCCCCGGGGAGCTGTTTTTT.

At least ten counts were recorded for this clonotype. The chain employs TRBV7-6 and TRBJ2-1; 12 bases align to TRBD1. CDR1 and CDR2 from the germline V gene are SGHVS and FNYEAQ. V gave up 1 base and J gave up 0 bases; unmatched junction bases: 13. The CDR3 sequence is 21 residues long. The CDR3 nucleotides read TGTGCCAGCAGCTTAGTCCCGGGACAGGGGGCGTTGGGAAGCTCCTACAATGAGCAGTTCTTC. It specifies CASSLVPGQGALGSSYNEQFF.

This clonotype was picked up a small number of times. V is TRBV6-2 or TRBV6-3 and J is TRBJ2-1, with 11 bases lining up with TRBD2. Germline CDR1 MNHEY, CDR2 SVGEGT. The CDR3 runs to 20 residues. V lost 0 bases and J lost 0; bases outside the gene matches: 10. CDR3 loop: CASSYSRLAGGLGSYNEQFF. The CDR3 DNA follows: TGTGCCAGCAGTTACTCTCGGCTAGCGGGGGGACTTGGCTCCTACAATGAGCAGTTCTTC.

This clonotype was detected only once. This chain uses TRBV29-1 with TRBJ1-1; tentative D call: TRBD1 (5 bases). Germline lookup yields CDR1 SQVTM and CDR2 ANQGSEA. This CDR3 region has 12 residues. Trimming cost V 7 bases and J 4 bases, with 13 bases left between them. CDR3 DNA: TGCAGCGCCTGCCTTCAGGGCACTGAAGCTTTCTTT. Protein product: CSACLQGTEAFF.

This clonotype was recorded a few times. V gene TRBV19 combines with J gene TRBJ2-5; 9 nucleotides match TRBD1. Per germline, CDR1 LNHDA and CDR2 SQIVND (reference sequence). V was pared by 5 bases and J by 7 bases, with 8 bases of the junction left unmatched. The CDR3 sequence is 14 residues long. The CDR3 nucleotides are TGTGCCAGTAGTGCACAGGGGGCCTCGGGGACCCAGTACTTC. It encodes CASSAQGASGTQYF.

A few counts support this clonotype. This chain links TRBV9 with TRBJ1-3; a weak D match, TRBD1 (5 bases). Germline V gene lookup returns CDR1 SGDLS and CDR2 YYNGEE. The ends were cut back, 4 bases at V and 4 bases at J, with 15 bases in the middle. CDR3 length equals 15 residues. CDR3 coding DNA: TGTGCCAGCAGCTCCCAAGGGACCCCGGGAAACACCATATATTTT. This translates into CASSSQGTPGNTIYF.

This clonotype appeared many times. The chain couples TRBV19 to TRBJ2-1; TRBD1 might be the D (6 bases). CDR3 size: 16 residues. V shed 3 bases and J shed 4 bases, with 16 bases lying between them. From germline, CDR1 is LNHDA and CDR2 SQIVND (reference sequence). The CDR3 sequence: CASSMVEDRVYNEQFF. CDR3 bases: TGTGCCAGTAGTATGGTCGAGGACAGAGTGTACAATGAGCAGTTCTTC.

There are a few counts of this clonotype. V is TRBV2 and J is TRBJ2-3, with 9 bases matching TRBD2. Germline-derived CDR1 and CDR2 are SNHLY and FYNNEI. The CDR3 has 15 residues. The V segment lost 3 bases and the J segment 4 bases; nucleotides outside the gene matches: 5. Here the CDR3 reads CASSDYSGGADTQYF. CDR3 coding DNA: TGTGCCAGCAGTGATTATAGCGGGGGAGCAGATACGCAGTATTTT.

This chain links TRBV7-8 with TRBJ1-5; no clear D. This CDR3 region has 15 residues. From germline, CDR1 is SGHVS and CDR2 FQNEAQ. The ends were cut back, 0 bases at V and 7 bases at J, with 13 bases in the middle. CDR3 sequence reads: CASSLARGVGQPQHF. The CDR3 region has the DNA TGTGCCAGCAGCTTAGCCCGAGGTGTAGGACAGCCCCAGCATTTT. Looking up the rest from reference TRBV7-8 and TRBJ1-5 gives the full variable domain: GAGVSQSPRYKVAKRGQDVALRCDPISGHVSLFWYQQALGQGPEFLTYFQNEAQLDKSGLPSDRFFAERPEGSVSTLKIQRTQQEDSAVYLCASSLARGVGQPQHFGDGTRLSIL.

Ten or more counts support this clonotype. This chain connects TRBV6-2 or TRBV6-3 to TRBJ2-7; 9 bases are a match to TRBD1. CDR3 length: 14 residues. The V gene end was trimmed by 4 bases and the J gene end by 3 bases; junction bases not matched to a gene: 4. Germline lookup yields CDR1 MNHEY and CDR2 SVGEGT. CDR3 amino acids: CASSSWTGDYEQYF. As DNA, the CDR3 is TGTGCCAGCAGTTCTTGGACAGGGGACTACGAGCAGTACTTC.

The chain links TRBV12-3 or TRBV12-4 to TRBJ1-5; 7 bases align to TRBD1. Trimming cost V 6 bases and J 7 bases; bases outside gene matches: 3. This CDR3 spans 12 amino acids. Written as DNA, the CDR3 is TGTGCCAGCAGAGCAGGGGGGCAGCCCCAGCATTTT. Its protein product is CASRAGGQPQHF.

CDR3 nucleotide sequence: TGTGCCAGTCGGGACAGCGACTGGGGGGCCAACGTCCTGACTTTC. Protein: CASRDSDWGANVLTF. The V call is TRBV19, the J call TRBJ2-6; the match to TRBD1 covers 7 bases. V shed 8 bases, J shed 4 bases, and the junction held 8 bases outside the gene matches. Per germline, CDR1 LNHDA and CDR2 SQIVND (reference sequence). CDR3 length: 15 amino acids. Drawing the rest from reference TRBV19 and TRBJ2-6, the complete variable domain is DGGITQSPKYLFRKEGQNVTLSCEQNLNHDAMYWYRQDPGQGLRLIYYSQIVNDFQKGDIAEGYSVSREKKESFPLTVTSAQKNPTAFYLCASRDSDWGANVLTFGAGSRLTVL.